Listed here are 24 T cell receptor beta chains from one sample, sequenced in a study of T cell repertoires in cytomegalovirus infection. A single record per CDR3 protein comes from TCRdb applying MiXCR to the reads. The repertoire holds roughly 600,000 distinct CDR3 sequences, with about 24% as singletons. The sequenced sample was CD8+ T cells from PBMCs. Source of these receptors: a human donor in good health (CMV status not recorded). Some clones in this sample may be carry-over from other donors' samples.

This clonotype has just one count. The chain links TRBV14 to TRBJ1-2; D is uncertain. The CDR3 totals 12 residues. Germline V gene data show CDR1 as SGHDN and CDR2 as FVKESK. With 0 bases removed from V and 9 bases from J, the gap between germline ends came to 8 bases. CDR3 in amino acids: CASSQEGPCYTF. CDR3 bases: TGTGCCAGCAGCCAAGAAGGGCCTTGCTACACCTTC.

This clonotype was observed a handful of times. The chain recombines TRBV6-5 with TRBJ2-1; 7 bases are shared with TRBD1. From germline, CDR1 is MNHEY and CDR2 SVGAGI. The V gene end was trimmed by 6 bases and the J gene end by 3 bases; junction bases not matched to a gene: 8. The CDR3 is made up of 15 amino acids. The CDR3 is CASSTGDPNYNEQFF. The DNA of the CDR3 is TGTGCCAGCAGCACAGGGGACCCGAACTACAATGAGCAGTTCTTC.

This clonotype was counted between two and nine times. Here the CDR3 reads CSASGLAGATSSYNEQFF. CDR3 in DNA: TGCAGTGCCTCGGGGCTAGCGGGGGCCACGAGCTCCTACAATGAGCAGTTCTTC. The gene calls are TRBV20-1 and TRBJ2-1, with 10 nucleotides matching TRBD2. V trimming: 6 bases; J trimming: 0 bases; junction bases outside the gene matches: 14. The CDR3 is 18 amino acids. Germline V gene data show CDR1 as DFQATT and CDR2 as SNEGSKA (reference sequence).

This chain connects TRBV7-9 to TRBJ1-1; D is ambiguous. Deletions cut 10 bases from V and 2 bases from J, with 20 bases between. The CDR3 extends over 15 amino acids. Germline V gene data show CDR1 as SEHNR and CDR2 as FQNEAQ (reference sequence). The CDR3 DNA follows: TGTGCCACCAGGTCTGACGCGCGGGGAAACACTGAAGCTTTCTTT. It yields the protein CATRSDARGNTEAFF.

This clonotype came up many times. The chain couples TRBV7-6 to TRBJ1-2; D call uncertain. Per the germline V gene, CDR1 is SGHVS and CDR2 is FNYEAQ. This CDR3 is built from 12 residues. Trimming shortened V by 0 bases and J by 7 bases, and 6 bases separated the two germline ends. The CDR3 loop is CASSLAFGGYTF. The CDR3 nucleotides are TGTGCCAGCAGCTTAGCCTTCGGTGGCTACACCTTC.

There are many counts of this clonotype. The rearrangement joins TRBV14 to TRBJ1-1; D unclear. The germline V gene has CDR1 SGHDN and CDR2 FVKESK. V lost 1 base to trimming and J lost 0 bases, with 9 bases between them. CDR3 size: 15 residues. The CDR3, as DNA: TGTGCCAGCAGCCAAGTTAAGATGTTGAACACTGAAGCTTTCTTT. It specifies CASSQVKMLNTEAFF.

Concerning this clonotype itself: One base away lies a much larger clone, so this may be a sequencing read error. The V call is TRBV7-4, the J call TRBJ2-2, with D perhaps being TRBD1 or TRBD2 (5 bases each). The CDR3 covers 16 residues. Germline CDR1 and CDR2: SGHVT and SQSDAQ. The CDR3 is CVSSPSSGRNTGELFF. The CDR3 nucleotides are TGTGTCAGCAGCCCTAGTTCAGGGAGGAACACCGGGGAGCTGTTTTTT.

The chain recombines TRBV20-1 with TRBJ2-3; 15 bases are a match to TRBD2. The J segment lost 7 bases and the V segment lost 6 bases, leaving 8 bases of the junction unmatched. CDR1 and CDR2 from the germline V gene are DFQATT and SNEGSKA (reference sequence). CDR3 length: 15 residues. CDR3 residues: CSAAGLAGGRNTQYF. The CDR3 region has the DNA TGCAGTGCAGCCGGACTAGCGGGGGGGCGGAATACGCAGTATTTT.

V is TRBV5-4 and J is TRBJ2-1; TRBD2 matches at 10 bases. This CDR3 is 14 amino acids long. The V and J ends lost 0 bases and 9 bases, in that order; junction bases with no gene match: 3. Germline-derived CDR1 and CDR2 are SGHNT and YYREEE (reference sequence). CDR3 sequence reads: CASSLEAGGREQFF. CDR3 in DNA: TGTGCCAGCAGCTTGGAAGCGGGGGGGCGTGAGCAGTTCTTC.

The chain employs TRBV6-6 and TRBJ2-7; TRBD1 aligns across 7 bases. CDR3 length: 14 amino acids. The junction had 6 bases not matched to a gene; V was cut back by 4 bases and J by 3 bases. Per the germline V gene, CDR1 is MNHNY and CDR2 is SVGAGI (reference sequence). CDR3 nucleotide sequence: TGTGCCAGCAGTTCGACAGGGATGGTCTACGAGCAGTACGTC. Translation gives CASSSTGMVYEQYV.

This clonotype was seen a handful of times. The chain joins TRBV15 to TRBJ2-1; 8 nucleotides line up with TRBD1. The CDR3 is 15 amino acids. Germline CDR1 reads LNHNV; CDR2 reads YYDKDF (reference sequence). V shed 6 bases and J 2 bases; nucleotides not matched to a gene: 6. The CDR3 region has the DNA TGTGCCACCAGTATCACAGGGGGACCCTACAATGAGCAGTTCTTC. Its translation is CATSITGGPYNEQFF.

The sample holds a few counts of this clonotype. The chain joins TRBV14 to TRBJ2-3, with TRBD2 matching 7 bases. Trimming cost V 3 bases and J 5 bases; bases outside gene matches: 8. The CDR3 has 15 amino acids. Germline V lookup: CDR1 SGHDN, CDR2 FVKESK. The CDR3 DNA is TGTGCCAGCAGCCATGTGGGAGGGCGACGAGATACGCAGTATTTT. Translating it yields CASSHVGGRRDTQYF.

This clonotype has more than one count but fewer than ten. The chain carries TRBV18 and TRBJ1-1; the match to TRBD1 covers 7 bases. The V and J ends lost 3 bases and 2 bases, in that order; junction bases with no gene match: 6. Germline CDR1 and CDR2: KGHSH and LQKENI. CDR3 size: 15 residues. The DNA of the CDR3 is TGTGCCAGCTCACCTCCCGGAGGGGGCAACACTGAAGCTTTCTTT. Protein product: CASSPPGGGNTEAFF.

J is TRBJ1-5 and V is TRBV12-3 or TRBV12-4; D uncertain. V lost 5 bases to trimming and J lost 6 bases, with 11 bases between them. CDR3 length: 13 amino acids. The CDR3 DNA sequence: TGTGCCAGCAGTCGCGAACCTCGTCAGCCCCAGCATTTT. Amino acids: CASSREPRQPQHF.

The genes are TRBV19 and TRBJ2-1; TRBD2 matches at 9 bases. Unmatched junction bases numbered 5, after V lost 3 bases and J lost 5 bases. CDR1 is LNHDA, CDR2 SQIVND, per germline (reference sequence). The CDR3 has 15 residues. CDR3 protein: CASSIGAGGHNEQFF. The CDR3 DNA follows: TGTGCCAGTAGTATTGGCGCGGGGGGGCACAATGAGCAGTTCTTC. Full variable domain (remainder filled in from reference TRBV19 and TRBJ2-1): DGGITQSPKYLFRKEGQNVTLSCEQNLNHDAMYWYRQDPGQGLRLIYYSQIVNDFQKGDIAEGYSVSREKKESFPLTVTSAQKNPTAFYLCASSIGAGGHNEQFFGPGTRLTVL.

This clonotype was observed a handful of times. The chain is built from TRBV7-6 and TRBJ2-1; D may correspond to TRBD1 or TRBD2 (5 bases each). The ends were cut back, 5 bases at V and 10 bases at J, with 15 bases in the middle. The CDR3 contains 13 residues. Germline CDR1 SGHVS, CDR2 FNYEAQ. CDR3 in DNA: TGTGCCAGCAGCCCTTTGGGGGTGAGGGAGCAGTTCTTC. Its translation: CASSPLGVREQFF.

The V call is TRBV20-1, the J call TRBJ2-1; TRBD2 aligns across 7 bases. The CDR3 contains 17 residues. V shed 3 bases, J shed 0 bases, and the junction held 11 bases outside the gene matches. Germline CDR1 is DFQATT and CDR2 is SNEGSKA (reference sequence). The CDR3 region is CSASPSGIFSSYNEQFF. CDR3 nucleotides: TGCAGTGCTAGCCCTAGCGGTATATTTAGCTCCTACAATGAGCAGTTCTTC.

This clonotype was seen ten or more times. The chain carries TRBV7-6 and TRBJ1-1, with TRBD1 as a possible D gene (6 bases). The CDR3 spans 16 residues. Germline V lookup: CDR1 SGHVS, CDR2 FNYEAQ. Between the trimmed V and J ends, which lost 1 base and 3 bases, there was a span of 15 bases. The CDR3 DNA reads TGTGCCAGCAGCTTAGGTACAGGGTGGGGATACACTGAAGCTTTCTTT. Translating gives CASSLGTGWGYTEAFF.

This clonotype has at least ten counts. The chain carries TRBV7-8 and TRBJ2-3; D is perhaps TRBD1 (6 bases). The CDR3 runs 15 residues. Trimming shortened V by 1 base and J by 1 base, and 9 bases separated the two germline ends. Germline V gene data show CDR1 as SGHVS and CDR2 as FQNEAQ. CDR3 DNA sequence: TGTGCCAGCAGCTTAGTCAGGGGTGGCACAGATACGCAGTATTTT. It translates to CASSLVRGGTDTQYF. Full variable domain (outside the CDR3, taken from reference TRBV7-8 and TRBJ2-3): GAGVSQSPRYKVAKRGQDVALRCDPISGHVSLFWYQQALGQGPEFLTYFQNEAQLDKSGLPSDRFFAERPEGSVSTLKIQRTQQEDSAVYLCASSLVRGGTDTQYFGPGTRLTVL.

In its sample, this clonotype was seen many times. This chain joins TRBV28 and TRBJ2-7, with a tentative D call TRBD1 (6 bases). The CDR3 length is 14 residues. V lost 3 bases to trimming and J lost 0 bases, with 9 bases between them. Germline V gene sequence: CDR1 MDHEN, CDR2 SYDVKM. CDR3 sequence: CASSFRDISYEQYV. Written as DNA, the CDR3 is TGTGCCAGCAGTTTTAGGGACATCTCCTACGAGCAGTACGTC.

In its sample, this clonotype was seen once. The chain uses TRBV18 and TRBJ1-6; D gene uncertain. The CDR3 sequence is 15 residues long. Trimming pared 6 bases from V and 9 bases from J, leaving 18 bases between. In germline, CDR1 is KGHSH, CDR2 LQKENI. Here the CDR3 reads CASSPGSSVGSPLHF. CDR3 nucleotides: TGTGCCAGCTCTCCTGGGTCTTCGGTGGGTTCACCCCTCCACTTT.

This clonotype was found a few times. The chain joins TRBV24-1 to TRBJ2-3; D remains unclear. V lost 2 bases and J lost 6, with 14 bases in between. This CDR3 contains 15 residues. Germline-derived CDR1 and CDR2 are KGHDR and SFDVKD. The CDR3 loop reads CATSDSEDLRDTQYF. Here the CDR3 DNA reads TGTGCCACCAGTGATTCCGAGGACCTCCGGGATACGCAGTATTTT.

This clonotype was picked up a small number of times. The J gene is TRBJ2-7, the V gene TRBV28, with TRBD2 matching over 8 bases. V lost 3 bases and J lost 0; bases outside the gene matches: 4. This CDR3 has 15 amino acids. Germline V gives CDR1 MDHEN, CDR2 SYDVKM. CDR3 sequence (DNA): TGTGCCAGCAGTTTGGCGGGGGGTTTCTCCTACGAGCAGTACGTC. Translated, it gives CASSLAGGFSYEQYV.

This clonotype was found a few times. This chain links TRBV6-5 with TRBJ2-1; TRBD2 matches at 12 bases. CDR3 length: 15 amino acids. The germline V gene encodes CDR1 MNHEY and CDR2 SVGAGI. With 2 bases clipped from V and 8 bases from J, the junction kept 4 bases outside the gene matches. CDR3 coding DNA: TGTGCCAGCAGTTACGGGACTAGCGGGTCCTATGAGCAGTTCTTC. It yields the protein CASSYGTSGSYEQFF.